The T cell receptor (beta chain) under discussion was sequenced for a study of T cells after yellow fever vaccination. Each CDR3 protein is one row after TCRdb ran MiXCR on the 5' RACE reads. The data contain about 430,000 distinct CDR3 sequences, over 15% of them singletons. Whole-study findings and limits: Contamination of FACS-sorted repertoires by abundant clonotypes from the bulk population could occur. Clones that expanded after primary vaccination mostly reappeared after the booster (nearly 98% CD4, 70% to 90% CD8). It was the secondary response that reached its peak faster, day 5 versus 15, but it was weaker.

This clonotype came up a few times. Antigen: not known. V was clipped by 2 bases and J by 2 bases, with 9 bases between them. The CDR3 sequence is 14 residues long. Looked up from germline, CDR1 is ENHRY and CDR2 is SYGVKD. The chain combines TRBV10-3 with TRBJ1-2; D gene ambiguous. Sequencing was performed on PBMCs, taken before the yellow fever booster vaccination. The receptor comes from a man aged 18-30 years who received the YFV17D yellow fever vaccine. In nucleotides, the CDR3 is TGTGCCATCAGTGAGGGGATAGGAAACTATGGCTACACCTTC. Translation gives CAISEGIGNYGYTF.